The clone carrying this T cell receptor (beta chain) has a single count. Antigen specificity is unknown. Noted treatment: around 19 received Ad26.COV2.S at low or high dose, single or two shots; about 5 received placebo; per-sample allocation not given. Specimen acquisition occurred on day 63 following the initial vaccine or placebo injection. Method: immunoSEQ multiplex PCR; TCRdb's copy keeps in-frame clones and lacks some. The sample carries 300,000 to 400,000 clones, about 87% recorded once. This entry comes from a study of Ad26.COV2.S vaccination and SARS-CoV-2 variants. Study-level background: A participant enrolled in the COV1001 Ad26.COV2.S trial arm provided the sample. The authors gave Ad26.COV2.S intramuscularly, either once or twice 56 days apart.

Broader study findings: Similar non-spike TCR breadth was seen in vaccine and placebo recipients.

Source: peripheral blood, taken in a trial of Ad26.COV2.S vaccine versus placebo. The TCR originated in a person aged 18-65 years who received the Ad26.COV2.S COVID-19 vaccine or a placebo.

This CDR3 is CASSPSQRFYGYTF. CDR3 DNA: TGTGCCAGCAGTCCTTCTCAGAGATTCTATGGCTACACCTTC. The gene calls are TRBV6-5 and TRBJ1-2, with D unclear. The CDR3 runs to 14 residues. Germline-derived CDR1 and CDR2 are MNHEY and SVGAGI. V was pared by 5 bases and J by 4 bases, with 14 bases between.